This T cell receptor (beta chain) emerged from a study of response to subunit inactivated influenza vaccine. This clonotype has a count of ten or more. Its antigen is unidentified. General study findings and limits: After each seasonal influenza vaccination, few new T cells are recruited, the authors suggested.

TCRdb redid the calling of the RT-PCR reads with MiXCR, one entry per CDR3 protein. The sample yields roughly 670,000 distinct CDR3 sequences, 12% to 15% seen once. Germline CDR1 SGHRS, CDR2 YFSETQ. This CDR3 has 14 residues. V gave up 4 bases and J gave up 2 bases, with 12 bases separating them. Material: PBMCs from blood, obtained 14 days before vaccination. The chain recombines TRBV5-1 with TRBJ1-2, with D uncertain. This TCR derives from a man aged 45-60 years who received an inactivated influenza vaccine. In nucleotides, the CDR3 is TGCGCCAGCAGCGATGGGGTACAAAACTATGGCTACACCTTC. It translates to CASSDGVQNYGYTF.